This T cell receptor (beta chain) comes out of a study of CD8+ T cells in alopecia areata. The wider study: Twice daily, treated patients received 5 to 10 mg of oral tofacitinib.

Points on this clone: What it recognizes is unknown.

cDNA prepared by RNA extraction and subsequent reverse transcription served as the template for sequencing. This table comes from immunoSEQ multiplex PCR, and its TCRdb copy is limited to in-frame clones, with some not included. The sample shows a few hundred thousand clones, roughly 56% of them seen only once. Study-wide results and caveats: Normal skin's resident alphabeta T cells are sequenced alongside lesional scalp T cells. Many expanded lesional clones persisted in scalp and blood during tofacitinib treatment.

Treatment in this sample: oral pan-JAK inhibitor, 5-10 mg twice daily. Specimens obtained from alopecia areata patients comprised lesional scalp punch biopsies and peripheral blood. CDR1 is MNHNS and CDR2 is SASEGT in the germline V gene. V was cut by 0 bases and J by 5 bases, with 2 bases left in between. CDR3 length equals 12 residues. The sequencing used CD4+ T cells sorted from blood, collected at week 4, from a patient treated with tofacitinib. The TCR was taken from a human donor with alopecia areata. The V gene is TRBV6-1, the J gene TRBJ1-5; no reliable D call. The CDR3 DNA follows: TGTGCCAGCAGTGAAGCGGATCAGCCCCAGCATTTT. It specifies CASSEADQPQHF.